The rows below give T cell receptor beta chains drawn from one sample of a study of T cell responses to AZD1222 COVID-19 vaccine. Sequencing was performed with immunoSEQ multiplex PCR; in TCRdb, only in-frame clones are kept and a portion is missing. The sample has about 140,000 clones; approximately 89% are singletons. The sequencing used peripheral blood, collected 28 days after the second AZD1222 dose. The receptors were gathered from an adult who received the AZD1222 COVID-19 vaccine. Both conserved end residues are part of each CDR3. The D gene is left open where the match is weak. Part of the rows lack a size; the others show once, few, many or a class for expanded clones.

TRBJ1-1	TRBV11-3	.	.	TGTGCCAGCAGCTCTCATGACCGGGTATATGACACTGAAGCTTTCTTT	CASSSHDRVYDTEAFF
TRBJ1-4	TRBV28	.	.	TGTGCCAGCAGTTCCGCCGAACCGACCAGGGGTAGAACTAATGAAAAACTGTTTTTT	CASSSAEPTRGRTNEKLFF
TRBJ2-7	TRBV2	.	.	TGTGCCAGCAGTGAAGTCGTGGGACGGAGGAACTACGAGCAGTACTTC	CASSEVVGRRNYEQYF
TRBJ1-1	TRBV4-3	.	.	TGCGCCAGCAGCCAAGATCCCGGCACCCTGAACACTGAAGCTTTCTTT	CASSQDPGTLNTEAFF
TRBJ2-3	TRBV7-9	once	.	TGTGCCATCCTCGGGGGCCCAGAAGGTGTTGCGCAGTATTTT	CAILGGPEGVAQYF
TRBJ1-2	TRBV6-5	.	TRBD1	TGTGCCAGCGATCAAACAGGGACAGGAAACTATGGCTACACCTTC	CASDQTGTGNYGYTF
TRBJ1-5	TRBV24-1	.	.	TGTGCCACCAGTGACCGGAATCAGCCCCAGCATTTT	CATSDRNQPQHF
TRBJ2-7	TRBV4-2	.	.	TGTGCCAGCAGCCCCGCTACCCCGACCAGGGGACTCTACGAGCAGTACTTC	CASSPATPTRGLYEQYF
TRBJ2-7	TRBV28	.	.	TGTGCCAGTCGACCCAGCGGCTTGACTCTCGAGCAGTACTTC	CASRPSGLTLEQYF
TRBJ2-5	TRBV6-4	.	.	TGTGCCAGCATCCTACCCGTAAACAGGGTAAGGCGGGAGACCCAGTACTTC	CASILPVNRVRRETQYF
TRBJ2-3	TRBV7-2	.	.	TGTGCCAGCAGCCCAACGACCCAACCAACAGATACGCAGTATTTT	CASSPTTQPTDTQYF
TRBJ1-6	TRBV6-5	.	.	TGTGCCAGCACAATAAGGGGAACGGGGAATTCACCCCTCCACTTT	CASTIRGTGNSPLHF
TRBJ2-3	TRBV5-1	.	TRBD1	TGCGCCAGCCGAGAGACAGGGGCGCCCACAGATACGCAGTATTTT	CASRETGAPTDTQYF
TRBJ1-6	TRBV6-5	.	TRBD1	TGTGCCAGCAGTCCGGACAGGGTATCTTCACCCCTCCACTTT	CASSPDRVSSPLHF
TRBJ2-3	TRBV6-5	.	TRBD1	TGTGCCAGCAGCCCCGGGACAGGGTTCACAGATACGCAGTATTTT	CASSPGTGFTDTQYF
TRBJ1-1	TRBV9	.	.	TGTGCCAGCAGCGCCCGGGACCCGAGCTGGGAAGCTTTCTTT	CASSARDPSWEAFF
TRBJ1-3	TRBV5-6	.	.	TGTGCCAGCAGCTTGGGGCGTGGAAACACCATATATTTT	CASSLGRGNTIYF
TRBJ1-5	TRBV27	.	TRBD1	TGTGCCAGCTCGGACAGGGGTTTCAATCAGCCCCAGCATTTT	CASSDRGFNQPQHF
TRBJ2-7	TRBV6-5	.	TRBD2	TGTGCCAGCAGTATAGGACTAGCGGGAGTGCAGTACTTC	CASSIGLAGVQYF
TRBJ2-7	TRBV7-2	.	.	TGTGCCAGCAGCTTATATCGGGGGGCAGGGTACGAGCAGTACTTC	CASSLYRGAGYEQYF
TRBJ2-7	TRBV6-5	.	.	TGTGCCAGCAGTTCCCAGGGGAACGAGCAGTACTTC	CASSSQGNEQYF
TRBJ1-5	TRBV28	few	TRBD1	TGTGCCAGCCTCACAGGGGGCGCGAGCAATCAGCCCCAGCATTTT	CASLTGGASNQPQHF
TRBJ1-2	TRBV3-1/TRBV3-2	.	TRBD1	TGTGCCAGCAGCCAAGTTCTCGCTACATGGACAGGGTCGGCCTATGGCTACACCTTC	CASSQVLATWTGSAYGYTF
TRBJ2-7	TRBV11-3	few	.	TGTGCCAGCAGCTTAGATAGGGCTGGTACGGCTGCCTCCTACGAGCAGTACTTC	CASSLDRAGTAASYEQYF
TRBJ1-1	TRBV30	.	TRBD1	TGTGCCTGGAGTAGAGGGGGCGTTGAAGCTTTCTTT	CAWSRGGVEAFF
TRBJ2-5	TRBV6-5	.	.	TGTGCCAGCAGCCCGTCTCGAGAGACCCAGTACTTC	CASSPSRETQYF
TRBJ2-2	TRBV5-5	.	TRBD1	TGTGCCAGCAGCGGGACAGAGACCGGGGAGCTGTTTTTT	CASSGTETGELFF
TRBJ2-1	TRBV5-1	once	TRBD2	TGCGCCAGCAGCTCCAGGGTTGCGGGAGGGCGGGGTGAGCAGTTCTTC	CASSSRVAGGRGEQFF
TRBJ1-2	TRBV5-1	.	TRBD1	TGCGCCAGCAGCACGTCCGGGACAGGCTATGGCTACACCTTC	CASSTSGTGYGYTF
TRBJ1-1	TRBV6-4	many	.	TGTGCCAGCAGTGACGGGGATTCCACTGAAGCTTTCTTT	CASSDGDSTEAFF
TRBJ1-3	TRBV6-1	.	.	TGTGCCAGCAGTGACCTAACAGGGAGAAACACCATATATTTT	CASSDLTGRNTIYF
TRBJ1-2	TRBV5-1	.	.	TGCGCCAGCAGGGGGGCCGATCAATCCATCTATGGCTACACCTTC	CASRGADQSIYGYTF
TRBJ2-3	TRBV7-9	.	.	TGTGCCAGCAGCGTGGGACTTAGCACAGATACGCAGTATTTT	CASSVGLSTDTQYF
TRBJ1-2	TRBV7-9	.	.	TGTGCCAGCAGCCCCGGGGGTCCCTATGGCTACACCTTC	CASSPGGPYGYTF
TRBJ2-5	TRBV29-1	.	.	TGCAGCGTAGAGGGAGGATACGGGAGAGAGTGGAAGACCCAGTACTTC	CSVEGGYGREWKTQYF
TRBJ1-2	TRBV24-1	.	.	TGTGCCACCAGTGATTTGGGACTAAGCTACACCTTC	CATSDLGLSYTF
TRBJ1-4	TRBV19	.	TRBD1	TGTGCCAGTGCACAGGGGGGCACTAATGAAAAACTGTTTTTT	CASAQGGTNEKLFF
TRBJ1-1	TRBV13	.	.	TGTGCCAGCAGCTTCTTAGCGAACACTGAAGCTTTCTTT	CASSFLANTEAFF
TRBJ1-2	TRBV7-9	.	.	TGTGCCAGCACCGGGCCCCATCTGGATGGCTACACCTTC	CASTGPHLDGYTF
TRBJ1-1	TRBV6-5	.	.	TGTGCCAGCAGGGTGTCGCGGAACACTGAAGCTTTCTTT	CASRVSRNTEAFF
TRBJ2-7	TRBV30	.	.	TGTGCCTGGAGTTCCCTCTCTGTGGGGCCCCAGTTAGAAGAGCAGTACTTC	CAWSSLSVGPQLEEQYF
TRBJ1-6	TRBV18	.	.	TGTGCCAGCTCACCACCGTCAGTGCCTGATTCACCCCTCCACTTT	CASSPPSVPDSPLHF
TRBJ1-1	TRBV19	.	.	TGTGCCAGTAGTATGGGGGACCGGGGCATGAACACTGAAGCTTTCTTT	CASSMGDRGMNTEAFF
TRBJ2-1	TRBV20-1	.	.	TGCAGTGCTAGTCTTAGCTCCTACAATGAGCAGTTCTTC	CSASLSSYNEQFF
TRBJ1-4	TRBV19	.	.	TGTGCCAGTACCACTACTAATGAAAAACTGTTTTTT	CASTTTNEKLFF
TRBJ1-4	TRBV12-2	.	.	TGTGCAAGTCGCTTAGCTAAGGAAAGGGACAGGGGGCATCTTCTGTTTTTT	CASRLAKERDRGHLLFF
TRBJ2-7	TRBV27	.	.	TGTGCCAGCAGTTTTGGTCCAGGCTACTACGAGCAGTACTTC	CASSFGPGYYEQYF
TRBJ1-3	TRBV20-1	.	.	TGCAGTGCTAGTAGTGAGGTAAACTCTGGAAACACCATATATTTT	CSASSEVNSGNTIYF
TRBJ2-5	TRBV15	.	TRBD1	TGTGCCACCTCCGGGACAGTTAAAGAGACCCAGTACTTC	CATSGTVKETQYF
TRBJ2-1	TRBV5-1	.	.	TGCGCCAGCAGCTTAATGAGGGAAAGCTCCTACAATGAGCAGTTCTTC	CASSLMRESSYNEQFF